This passage covers 18 T cell receptor beta chains from one sample sequenced in a study of graft-versus-host responses after intestinal transplantation. These TCRs are of unknown antigen specificity. The data were produced by immunoSEQ multiplex PCR, yet TCRdb's version contains in-frame clones alone and is incomplete. This table holds tens of thousands of clones, around 96% found once. The source material was unstimulated CD8+ T cells sorted from spleen or lymph node cells, sampled before intestinal transplant. The receptors here all came from a human donor who received an intestinal transplant.

The chain has TRBV9 and TRBJ2-1; no definite D call. The CDR3 totals 14 residues. V lost 0 bases and J lost 4, with 8 bases in between. Germline CDR1 is SGDLS and CDR2 is YYNGEE. For the CDR3, the DNA is TGTGCCAGCAGCGTAGCAGGAGATTACAATGAGCAGTTCTTC. It translates to CASSVAGDYNEQFF.

This clone appeared a few times. The chain links TRBV9 to TRBJ2-1; 11 nucleotides match TRBD2. This CDR3 contains 16 residues. Germline V gene lookup returns CDR1 SGDLS and CDR2 YYNGEE. Germline trimming cut 4 bases from V and 4 bases from J; bases unmatched to any gene: 7. The CDR3 here is CASSPQGLADYNEQFF. Here the CDR3 DNA reads TGTGCCAGCAGCCCCCAGGGACTAGCGGATTACAATGAGCAGTTCTTC. The full variable domain, its missing parts supplied by reference TRBV9 and TRBJ2-1, is DSGVTQTPKHLITATGQRVTLRCSPRSGDLSVYWYQQSLDQGLQFLIQYYNGEERAKGNILERFSAQQFPDLHSELNLSSLELGDSALYFCASSPQGLADYNEQFFGPGTRLTVL.

J is TRBJ2-1 and V is TRBV6-6, with D possibly TRBD2 on 6 matching bases. This CDR3 comprises 13 residues. Germline values: CDR1 MNHNY, CDR2 SVGAGI (reference sequence). Trimming left V 10 bases short and J 6 bases short, with 16 bases between. In DNA, the CDR3 is TGTGCCACATCGACTAGGGATTTCAATGAGCAGTTCTTC. Its protein product is CATSTRDFNEQFF.

The J gene is TRBJ1-1, the V gene TRBV30; D unclear. Germline V gives CDR1 GTSNPN, CDR2 SVGIG (reference sequence). CDR3 size: 13 residues. V was shortened by 3 bases and J by 4 bases, with 12 bases between the two germline ends. The CDR3 is CAWSHGSSTEAFF. In DNA form, the CDR3 reads TGTGCCTGGAGCCACGGATCAAGCACTGAAGCTTTCTTT.

Points on this clone: The same CDR3 also results from other DNA sequences found in this sample. V gene TRBV5-1 combines with J gene TRBJ2-3; 9 bases agree with TRBD2. V dropped 4 bases and J dropped 3; count of bases not matched to a gene: 9. CDR1 is SGHRS, CDR2 YFSETQ, per germline. The CDR3 loop spans 16 amino acids. The CDR3 here is CASSPVAGVGTDTQYF. CDR3 nucleotide sequence: TGCGCCAGCAGCCCGGTAGCGGGAGTAGGTACAGATACGCAGTATTTT.

The rearrangement links TRBV5-6 to TRBJ2-1, with 15 bases fitting TRBD2. CDR3 length: 18 residues. Germline CDR1 is SGHDT and CDR2 is YYEEEE. Trimming at V came to 4 bases and at J to 8 bases, leaving 13 bases not matched to a gene. The CDR3 loop is CASSPGLAGGPEWDEQFF. The CDR3 coding sequence is TGTGCCAGCAGCCCCGGACTAGCGGGAGGGCCAGAATGGGATGAGCAGTTCTTC.

The chain couples TRBV18 to TRBJ2-7; D is perhaps TRBD2 (5 bases). Germline CDR1 and CDR2: KGHSH and LQKENI. The CDR3 totals 16 residues. The V and J ends lost 2 bases and 5 bases respectively, with 19 bases between them. CDR3: CASSPFTRRGIDEQYF. The CDR3, as DNA: TGTGCCAGCTCACCATTTACCCGGCGAGGGATCGACGAGCAGTACTTC.

The table lists this clone with a count of one. This chain joins TRBV7-9 and TRBJ2-7; D possibly corresponds to TRBD1 (5 bases). CDR1 SEHNR and CDR2 FQNEAQ come from the germline V gene (reference sequence). The CDR3 extends over 11 amino acids. The V gene lost 5 bases and the J gene lost 8 bases, with 10 bases spanning the gap. The CDR3 reads CASSQQEQQYF. The CDR3 nucleotides read TGTGCCAGCAGCCAACAGGAACAGCAGTACTTC.

The V and J genes are TRBV6-6 and TRBJ1-3; D unclear. Trimming removed 2 bases at V and 3 bases at J, with 5 bases between. The CDR3 sequence is 13 residues long. Germline CDR1 and CDR2: MNHNY and SVGAGI (reference sequence). The CDR3 DNA is TGTGCCAGCAGTTACAGTATTGGAAACACCATATATTTT. Protein: CASSYSIGNTIYF.

The J gene is TRBJ2-7, the V gene TRBV29-1; D remains unclear. The CDR3 has 12 amino acids. The V end was cut by 4 bases, the J end by 5 bases, with 12 bases between. CDR1 is SQVTM, CDR2 ANQGSEA, per germline. The CDR3 nucleotides read TGCAGCGTTGTTAGTGTACCGGACGAGCAGTACTTC. It encodes CSVVSVPDEQYF.

The V call is TRBV11-2, the J call TRBJ1-1; D gene uncertain. The V end lost 5 bases, the J end lost 6 bases, and 13 bases lay between the germline ends. Per germline, CDR1 SGHAT and CDR2 FQNNGV. The CDR3 has 13 amino acids. The CDR3 loop is CASSQPSEAEAFF. DNA for the CDR3: TGTGCCAGCAGCCAGCCGAGCGAGGCTGAAGCTTTCTTT. The variable domain in full, with the rest retrieved from reference TRBV11-2 and TRBJ1-1, is EAGVAQSPRYKIIEKRQSVAFWCNPISGHATLYWYQQILGQGPKLLIQFQNNGVVDDSQLPKDRFSAERLKGVDSTLKIQPAKLEDSAVYLCASSQPSEAEAFFGQGTRLTVV.

This clone has just one count. The V and J genes are TRBV28 and TRBJ2-7, with 11 positions matching TRBD1. In germline, CDR1 is MDHEN, CDR2 SYDVKM. J gave up 3 bases and V 5 bases, and 6 bases lay outside the gene matches. The CDR3 loop spans 15 amino acids. CDR3 amino acids: CASSLTGTGGYEQYF. Written as DNA, the CDR3 is TGTGCCAGCAGTCTAACCGGGACAGGGGGCTACGAGCAGTACTTC.

V gene TRBV6-9 combines with J gene TRBJ1-3; D unresolved. Looked up from germline, CDR1 is MNHGY and CDR2 is SVAAGI. Trimming left V 3 bases short and J 0 bases short, with 21 bases between. The CDR3 is 19 amino acids. The CDR3 reads CASSYGSVGRPDSGNTIYF. DNA of the CDR3: TGTGCCAGCAGTTACGGTAGCGTCGGCAGGCCCGACTCTGGAAACACCATATATTTT.

The chain recombines TRBV27 with TRBJ2-7, with D uncertain. The germline gives CDR1 MNHEY, CDR2 SMNVEV (reference sequence). The CDR3 covers 11 residues. V gave up 3 bases and J gave up 3 bases, with 3 bases separating them. CDR3 nucleotide sequence: TGTGCCAGCAGTTTGGGCTACGAGCAGTACTTC. This codes for CASSLGYEQYF.

The genes are TRBV11-2 and TRBJ2-5; D not certain. Germline V gene lookup returns CDR1 SGHAT and CDR2 FQNNGV. Trimming removed 3 bases from V and 1 base from J, with 6 bases in between. CDR3 length: 13 amino acids. The CDR3 here is CASSFRRQETQYF. CDR3 coding DNA: TGTGCCAGCAGCTTCCGGCGCCAAGAGACCCAGTACTTC.

The CDR3 sequence: CATSREEAGAAYNEQFF. DNA for the CDR3: TGTGCCACCAGCAGAGAGGAAGCGGGAGCGGCTTACAATGAGCAGTTCTTC. This chain uses TRBV15 with TRBJ2-1, with 8 bases matching TRBD2. This CDR3 has 17 residues. The junction had 8 bases not matched to a gene; V was cut back by 0 bases and J by 4 bases. Per the germline V gene, CDR1 is LNHNV and CDR2 is YYDKDF (reference sequence).

The rearrangement joins TRBV2 to TRBJ2-1; 8 bases match TRBD2. Per the germline V gene, CDR1 is SNHLY and CDR2 is FYNNEI. This CDR3 is built from 14 residues. With 5 bases clipped from V and 5 bases from J, the junction kept 5 bases outside the gene matches. The CDR3 nucleotides read TGTGCCAGCAGTATAACTAGCGGAGACAATGAGCAGTTCTTC. Translation gives CASSITSGDNEQFF. Drawing the rest from reference TRBV2 and TRBJ2-1, the complete variable domain is EPEVTQTPSHQVTQMGQEVILRCVPISNHLYFYWYRQILGQKVEFLVSFYNNEISEKSEIFDDQFSVERPDGSNFTLKIRSTKLEDSAMYFCASSITSGDNEQFFGPGTRLTVL.

The rearrangement joins TRBV15 to TRBJ2-5, with D maybe TRBD1 (7 bases). V lost 4 bases and J lost 2, with 17 bases in between. The CDR3 has 16 amino acids. Per the germline V gene, CDR1 is LNHNV and CDR2 is YYDKDF (reference sequence). CDR3 residues: CATSTRQGLIQETQYF. CDR3 bases: TGTGCCACCAGCACGAGACAGGGACTCATTCAAGAGACCCAGTACTTC.